The next 17 T cell receptor beta chains were all read from a single sample in a study of T cells after yellow fever vaccination. TCRdb fed the 5' RACE reads into MiXCR, producing one record per CDR3 protein. The repertoire holds 350,000 or so distinct CDR3 sequences, with about 8.3% as singletons. The sample here was PBMCs, taken 35 to 50 days after the first yellow fever vaccination. These TCRs come from a man between 18 and 29 years old who received the YFV17D yellow fever vaccine.

This clonotype was picked up a small number of times. V and J are TRBV5-1 and TRBJ2-7, with 11 bases matching TRBD2. Germline assignment: CDR1 SGHRS and CDR2 YFSETQ. Trimming at V came to 2 bases and at J to 8 bases, leaving 3 bases not matched to a gene. The CDR3 length is 13 residues. The CDR3 DNA follows: TGCGCCAGCAGCTTAACTAGCGGGGGAAAGCAGTACTTC. It codes for CASSLTSGGKQYF. The variable domain in full, completed from reference TRBV5-1 and TRBJ2-7, reads KAGVTQTPRYLIKTRGQQVTLSCSPISGHRSVSWYQQTPGQGLQFLFEYFSETQRNKGNFPGRFSGRQFSNSRSEMNVSTLELGDSALYLCASSLTSGGKQYFGPGTRLTVT.

In this sample, this clonotype turned up a few times. The J gene is TRBJ1-5, the V gene TRBV19; D is ambiguous. The germline V gene encodes CDR1 LNHDA and CDR2 SQIVND (reference sequence). V lost 2 bases, J lost 5 bases, and 4 bases lay in between. This CDR3 spans 12 amino acids. The CDR3 coding sequence is TGTGCCAGTAGTATAAGTGATCAGCCCCAGCATTTT. It specifies CASSISDQPQHF.

This sequence joins TRBV29-1 and TRBJ2-1; tentatively, D is TRBD1 (6 bases). V lost 3 bases, J lost 5 bases, and 26 bases lay in between. Per germline, CDR1 SQVTM and CDR2 ANQGSEA. This CDR3 is built from 18 residues. CDR3 amino acids: CSVEGPKYPWTANNEQFF. The DNA for the CDR3 is TGCAGCGTTGAGGGTCCCAAATATCCATGGACAGCCAACAATGAGCAGTTCTTC.

This clonotype was counted between two and nine times. V is TRBV7-8 and J is TRBJ1-5; 9 nucleotides agree with TRBD1. In germline, CDR1 is SGHVS, CDR2 FQNEAQ. J gave up 1 base and V 5 bases, and 6 bases lay outside the gene matches. This CDR3 spans 16 amino acids. The CDR3 coding sequence is TGTGCCAGCAGCCGGTACAGGGGGCGAAGCAATCAGCCCCAGCATTTT. Translation gives CASSRYRGRSNQPQHF.

The V call is TRBV4-3, the J call TRBJ1-6, with a tentative D call TRBD1 (5 bases). The germline V gene encodes CDR1 LGHNA and CDR2 YSLEER. Trimming took 1 base from V and 6 from J, leaving 13 bases between them. The CDR3 sequence is 16 residues long. The CDR3 loop reads CASSQGGSGTNSPLHF. CDR3 nucleotides: TGCGCCAGCAGCCAAGGGGGCTCGGGCACTAATTCACCCCTCCACTTT.

Written as DNA, the CDR3 is TGTGCCAGCAGCCAAGTCTGGGTGATGGGACAGGCGTACGAGCAGTACTTC. Translation gives CASSQVWVMGQAYEQYF. The chain joins TRBV3-1 to TRBJ2-7; TRBD1 matches at 8 bases. The trim removed 1 base at V and 4 bases at J, leaving 12 bases unmatched. The CDR3 is 17 residues long. Germline CDR1 reads LGHDT; CDR2 reads YNNKEL (reference sequence).

This clonotype was detected a few times. The chain couples TRBV12-3 or TRBV12-4 to TRBJ1-1; D may be TRBD1 (5 bases). The germline V and J ends were trimmed by 5 bases and 8 bases, with 18 bases remaining between them. CDR3 size: 14 residues. Written as DNA, the CDR3 is TGTGCCAGCAGTCGCCGGGACCGACGCACGGAAGCTTTCTTT. It is translated as CASSRRDRRTEAFF.

The rearrangement joins TRBV5-8 to TRBJ1-2; D is undetermined. The ends were cut back, 0 bases at V and 8 bases at J, with 5 bases in the middle. This CDR3 is built from 11 residues. Looked up from germline, CDR1 is SGHTS and CDR2 is YDEGEE. CDR3 sequence (DNA): TGTGCCAGCAGCTTGGTGCGGGGCTACACCTTC. It is translated as CASSLVRGYTF.

V gene TRBV3-1 combines with J gene TRBJ2-7; unclear D gene. This CDR3 comprises 13 residues. Germline V CDR1 and CDR2: LGHDT, YNNKEL (reference sequence). The germline V and J ends were trimmed by 2 bases and 2 bases, with 7 bases remaining between them. CDR3 sequence reads: CASSQTPTYEQYF. The CDR3 bases are TGTGCCAGCAGCCAAACCCCTACCTACGAGCAGTACTTC.

Only a few counts were recorded for this clonotype. This rearrangement joins TRBV7-2 to TRBJ2-1, with D perhaps TRBD1 or TRBD2 (5 bases each). Germline assignment: CDR1 SGHTA and CDR2 FQGNSA. The V end lost 5 bases, the J end lost 1 base, and 12 bases lay between the germline ends. The CDR3 length is 15 residues. CDR3 nucleotides: TGTGCCAGCAGCCCCCGTGAGGGGTCCTACAATGAGCAGTTCTTC. Its translation: CASSPREGSYNEQFF.

This clonotype came up many times. V is TRBV5-1 and J is TRBJ2-3, with D unclear. This CDR3 comprises 14 residues. Germline V CDR1 and CDR2: SGHRS, YFSETQ. Trimming stripped 1 base from V and 0 bases from J, with 6 bases between. CDR3 nucleotides: TGCGCCAGCAGCTTGATTCGGAGCACAGATACGCAGTATTTT. This translates into CASSLIRSTDTQYF.

This chain connects TRBV27 to TRBJ1-2; D is ambiguous. From germline, CDR1 is MNHEY and CDR2 SMNVEV (reference sequence). The CDR3 is made up of 13 amino acids. V was pared by 3 bases and J by 7 bases, with 12 bases between. The CDR3 reads CASSLEGRSGYTF. Written as DNA, the CDR3 is TGTGCCAGCAGTTTGGAGGGAAGGAGTGGCTACACCTTC.

The genes are TRBV9 and TRBJ1-1; D not certain. This CDR3 has 14 amino acids. Germline CDR1 reads SGDLS; CDR2 reads YYNGEE. The V and J ends lost 0 bases and 1 base respectively, with 7 bases between them. In DNA, the CDR3 is TGTGCCAGCAGCGTAGTCTCCGGGAACACTGAAGCTTTCTTT. Its translation is CASSVVSGNTEAFF. The whole variable domain, remainder taken from reference TRBV9 and TRBJ1-1, is DSGVTQTPKHLITATGQRVTLRCSPRSGDLSVYWYQQSLDQGLQFLIQYYNGEERAKGNILERFSAQQFPDLHSELNLSSLELGDSALYFCASSVVSGNTEAFFGQGTRLTVV.

This clonotype came up a few times. V usage is TRBV10-3 and J usage is TRBJ1-6; D uncertain. Trimming cost V 6 bases and J 3 bases, with 6 bases left between them. From germline, CDR1 is ENHRY and CDR2 SYGVKD. The CDR3 loop spans 13 amino acids. As DNA, the CDR3 is TGTGCCATCAGACCGGACTATAATTCACCCCTCCACTTT. Its translation: CAIRPDYNSPLHF.

This clonotype was detected a few times. The rearrangement joins TRBV3-1 to TRBJ2-3; tentative D call: TRBD2 (5 bases). With 0 bases removed from V and 4 bases from J, the gap between germline ends came to 17 bases. Per germline, CDR1 LGHDT and CDR2 YNNKEL (reference sequence). This CDR3 spans 17 amino acids. CDR3 residues: CASSQDPSGFSPDTQYF. In DNA, the CDR3 is TGTGCCAGCAGCCAAGATCCCTCGGGGTTTTCACCAGATACGCAGTATTTT.

The chain combines TRBV11-2 with TRBJ2-3; D is unresolved. CDR1 and CDR2 (germline): SGHAT, FQNNGV. This CDR3 is built from 14 residues. The V end lost 3 bases, the J end lost 1 base, and 8 bases lay between the germline ends. CDR3 DNA: TGTGCCAGCAGCTTTTACACGGGCACAGATACGCAGTATTTT. As protein: CASSFYTGTDTQYF.

The rearrangement joins TRBV5-1 to TRBJ1-4, with D uncertain. The CDR3 runs to 14 residues. Germline values: CDR1 SGHRS, CDR2 YFSETQ. The V and J ends lost 3 bases and 4 bases respectively, with 10 bases between them. The CDR3 DNA follows: TGCGCCAGCAGCTCCAGCGGAATTAATGAAAAACTGTTTTTT. Translating it yields CASSSSGINEKLFF.